This T cell receptor (beta chain) was obtained from a study of blood T cell repertoires in COVID-19. Study summary: From the United States, Italy and Spain came samples of acute and convalescent COVID-19. T cells, B-cell-depleted T cells, or PBMCs provided the cDNA or gDNA that served as material.

Trimming took 3 bases from V and 3 from J, leaving 14 bases between them. This CDR3 spans 15 amino acids. Germline V gene lookup returns CDR1 MNHEY and CDR2 SVGAGI. This clone showed up just once. In the original analysis: Amplification of reference gene primers was used by the study to estimate nucleated cell counts. Profiling relied on immunoSEQ multiplex PCR, and the TCRdb table lists in-frame clones only, not all of them. V, J and clone size are those of that table, while D and trimming were read from the DNA. Seen here are 140,000 to 150,000 clones, 88% observed once, and the top ten hold less than 2%.

The specimen sequenced was peripheral blood. This chain uses TRBV6-5 with TRBJ1-1, with TRBD1 as a possible D gene (5 bases). The source is a man aged 65 to 79 with acute or convalescent COVID-19. CDR3 DNA: TGTGCCAGCAGTTATAGGACATTGATGGACACTGAAGCTTTCTTT. As protein: CASSYRTLMDTEAFF.